This TCR beta chain was recovered during a study of radiation and T cells in renal cell carcinoma. Background on the study: Nephrectomy followed 15 Gy stereotactic body radiation by 4 weeks.

The CDR3 spans 13 residues. Germline CDR1 and CDR2: MNHEY and SMNVEV (reference sequence). The junction had 10 bases not matched to a gene; V was cut back by 2 bases and J by 14 bases. Sequenced by immunoSEQ multiplex PCR; TCRdb stores in-frame clones only, minus some. The sample holds approximately 110,000 clones, approximately 82% seen once. Time point meaning: baseline pretreatment blood. Treatment defined: 15 Gy SBRT to primary tumor, nephrectomy 4 weeks later. The chain links TRBV27 to TRBJ1-1, with 8 bases aligning to TRBD1. The source of this sequence is a woman aged 60 to 75 with renal cell carcinoma. The input for sequencing was blood, taken from a patient whose treatment included radiotherapy and nephrectomy. In DNA form, the CDR3 reads TGTGCCAGCAGTTTAGGACAGGGCCTTCCCTGGTTCTTT. Amino acids: CASSLGQGLPWFF.